Sequencing of this T cell receptor (beta chain) was carried out in a study of T cells after yellow fever vaccination. Study-wide context: Fractions of low cell number were prepared using SMART-Seq v4 Ultra Low Input.

This clonotype was recorded many times. Its antigen is undetermined. Germline V gene data show CDR1 as SGHRS and CDR2 as YFSETQ. CDR3 length: 13 residues. V gave up 5 bases and J gave up 5 bases, with 13 bases separating them. The study, taken as a whole, reports: Researchers report a weaker secondary response that nonetheless peaked faster, day 5 versus 15. Clones that expanded after primary vaccination mostly reappeared after the booster (approximately 96% CD4, 75% to 90% CD8).

In TCRdb, the 5' RACE reads were re-called with MiXCR into one record per CDR3 protein. Of 300,000 to 400,000 distinct CDR3 sequences in the sample, about 4% were seen once. Sequenced material: PBMCs, taken 5 days after the yellow fever booster vaccination. This sequence originates from a man younger than 35 who received the YFV17D yellow fever vaccine. J is TRBJ2-5 and V is TRBV5-1, with D possibly TRBD2 on 6 matching bases. As DNA, the CDR3 is TGCGCCAGCAGACCTGACCGGGGGGAGACCCAGTACTTC. Residues: CASRPDRGETQYF.